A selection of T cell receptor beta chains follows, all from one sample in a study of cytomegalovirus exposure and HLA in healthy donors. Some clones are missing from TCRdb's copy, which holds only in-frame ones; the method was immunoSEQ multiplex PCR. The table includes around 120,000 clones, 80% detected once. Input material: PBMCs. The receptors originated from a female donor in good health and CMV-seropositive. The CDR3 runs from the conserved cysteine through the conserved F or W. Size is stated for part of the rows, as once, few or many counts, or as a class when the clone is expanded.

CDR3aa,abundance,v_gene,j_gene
CASSLLAGAETQYF,NA,TRBV7-2,TRBJ2-5
CASSSGYPWTQYF,NA,TRBV7-8,TRBJ2-5
CASSLARSEGGYTF,NA,TRBV5-1,TRBJ1-2
CASSPTHNEQFF,NA,TRBV18,TRBJ2-1
CASSQGSSGANVLTF,NA,TRBV27,TRBJ2-6
CASSPTDNSPLHF,NA,TRBV11-2,TRBJ1-6
CASSLLIGGEAFF,NA,TRBV28,TRBJ1-1
CASSSRDSGANVLTF,once,TRBV5-1,TRBJ2-6
CASSSRVVVAVEGSGNTIYF,once,TRBV7-8,TRBJ1-3
CASGTGSATGELFF,NA,TRBV5-5,TRBJ2-2
CASSGGLAEYNEQFF,NA,TRBV5-1,TRBJ2-1
CASSEDRDYGYTF,NA,TRBV18,TRBJ1-2
CASSSNRDSEKLFF,NA,TRBV6-1,TRBJ1-4
CASSRGVGQAHQPQHF,once,TRBV19,TRBJ1-5
CASTLNTGELFF,NA,TRBV28,TRBJ2-2
CASSRAGGPQETQYF,NA,TRBV7-9,TRBJ2-5
CASSRPGLSYNEQFF,NA,TRBV27,TRBJ2-1
CASSLYPPTTRPEKLFF,NA,TRBV5-1,TRBJ1-4
CASSPQGRANTIYF,NA,TRBV4-2,TRBJ1-3
CASSLGTGGEKLFF,NA,TRBV7-9,TRBJ1-4
CASSMGLAHGNEQFF,NA,TRBV5-4,TRBJ2-1
CASSLGGRNYGYTF,NA,TRBV7-2,TRBJ1-2
CASSEAISSRALSYEQYF,NA,TRBV6-1,TRBJ2-7
CASSLSRTSGDDTQYF,NA,TRBV7-6,TRBJ2-3
CAWSVLSSNQPQHF,NA,TRBV30,TRBJ1-5
CAISGTTGGTEAFF,NA,TRBV10-3,TRBJ1-1
CAGQQGQNTEAFF,NA,TRBV7-9,TRBJ1-1
CASSWAGNQPQHF,NA,TRBV19,TRBJ1-5
CAISEGTVQGQPQHF,NA,TRBV10-3,TRBJ1-5
CASWGQGTNEKLFF,NA,TRBV27,TRBJ1-4
CASSFDTSSEQFF,NA,TRBV27,TRBJ2-1
CAWSVRVGEKLFF,NA,TRBV30,TRBJ1-4
CASSYSGQGRFYGYTF,NA,TRBV6-5,TRBJ1-2
CASSPRSGGETQYF,NA,TRBV9,TRBJ2-5
CASSQLSQGSGANVLTF,NA,TRBV18,TRBJ2-6
CASSFQTGSADTQYF,few,TRBV2,TRBJ2-3
CASSFGTSVPQETQYF,NA,TRBV7-9,TRBJ2-5
CASSAPGVRQCTEAFF,NA,TRBV21-1,TRBJ1-1
CASNKSFNRIGRVKLFF,NA,TRBV7-3,TRBJ1-4
CASSGRDGYYGYTF,NA,TRBV6-5,TRBJ1-2
CASSEVSGGQPQHF,once,TRBV2,TRBJ1-5
CASSLGQGHQPQHF,NA,TRBV18,TRBJ1-5
CAISTVQGGSYNSPLHF,NA,TRBV10-3,TRBJ1-6
CASKFHRDSYNEQFF,NA,TRBV6-5,TRBJ2-1
CASSRGRGQGEQYF,few,TRBV5-6,TRBJ2-7
CASSTRQGANYGYTF,NA,TRBV2,TRBJ1-2
CASSPTGTRYDEQFF,NA,TRBV4-3,TRBJ2-1
CASSPRDRAGEQFF,NA,TRBV7-6,TRBJ2-1
CASSLSSRLRGDEQFF,NA,TRBV7-6,TRBJ2-1
CASSFSVDQETQYF,NA,TRBV5-4,TRBJ2-5
CASSLGGTSRGSPLHF,once,TRBV5-6,TRBJ1-6
CASSNTVLNYGYTF,NA,TRBV19,TRBJ1-2
CASSVGGTGGRYEQYF,NA,TRBV5-4,TRBJ2-7
CASKQGRGEKLFF,NA,TRBV6-6,TRBJ1-4
CASSRYRVETQYF,NA,TRBV6-5,TRBJ2-5
CASSRGSGELFF,NA,TRBV6-5,TRBJ2-2
CAWTPNRDQPQHF,NA,TRBV30,TRBJ1-5
CASSLPGLLDTQYF,once,TRBV7-9,TRBJ2-3
CATSRDRGWSTIYF,NA,TRBV15,TRBJ1-3
CSVGSGSGGWNEQFF,NA,TRBV29-1,TRBJ2-1